This record concerns one T cell receptor (beta chain) sequence. Its antigen is currently unknown. This record belongs to a study of blood T cells in healthy people across ages. Turning to the study itself: Template switching captured about one barcoded beta molecule per two T cells. Study results and limitations: TCR beta diversity correlated strongly with naive T cell percentage.

Donors gave about 9.3 milliliters of peripheral blood apiece. With a J-beta primer mix and a sample-barcoded 5' primer, a second PCR ran about 7 to 12 cycles. TCRdb processed the 5' RACE reads anew with MiXCR; each CDR3 protein has one entry. The sample shows about 1.4 million distinct CDR3 sequences, 45% to 70% of them seen only once. The sequence came from a man aged 18 to 29 in good health. The material sequenced was blood.

The CDR3 coding sequence is TGCAGCGTGGGGGGGACCGGGGAAGGGGGCACAGATACGCAGTATTTT. Protein product: CSVGGTGEGGTDTQYF. The J gene is TRBJ2-3, the V gene TRBV29-1; 7 bases fit TRBD2. V was pared by 6 bases and J by 1 base, with 13 bases of the junction left unmatched. This CDR3 contains 16 residues. Germline CDR1 is SQVTM and CDR2 is ANQGSEA.